This TCR beta chain is drawn from a study of cytomegalovirus exposure and HLA in healthy donors. Germline CDR1 reads MNHEY; CDR2 reads SMNVEV (reference sequence). Deletions cut 6 bases from V and 8 bases from J, with 16 bases between. The CDR3 extends over 13 amino acids. The PCR contained 60 Vbeta and 13 Jbeta primers. Sequencing used immunoSEQ multiplex PCR; TCRdb keeps in-frame clones, though not all of them. The profile shows about 170,000 clones, roughly 80% of them singletons. The receptor's source is a male donor in good health and CMV-seronegative. Material for sequencing was PBMCs. J is TRBJ1-2 and V is TRBV27; TRBD1 might be the D (6 bases). In DNA, the CDR3 is TGTGCCAGCAGCTTTGGGGGCTCGCGCGGCTACACCTTC. It specifies CASSFGGSRGYTF.